Below are 17 T cell receptor beta chains sequenced from a single sample in a study of blood T cell repertoires in COVID-19 (dated by TCRdb to 2018 to 2020). Libraries were constructed by the immunoSEQ multiplex PCR assay. Held by TCRdb, this immuneACCESS table contains in-frame sequences only and omits some clones. Under half of the omission traces to an unresolved V gene where checked; the cause of the rest is unknown. For this sample there are some 170,000 clones; 82% appear just once. The ten largest clones represent about 8% of the sample. The sequencing input was peripheral blood. The receptors come from a woman in her sixties or seventies with acute or convalescent COVID-19.

This clone appeared once. Within the sample, other DNA sequences also encode this same CDR3. This rearrangement joins TRBV7-2 to TRBJ2-2; the D gene is possibly TRBD2 (5 bases). V lost 3 bases, J lost 4 bases, and 9 bases lay in between. The CDR3 sequence is 14 residues long. Germline V lookup: CDR1 SGHTA, CDR2 FQGNSA. In nucleotides, the CDR3 is TGTGCCAGCAGCTTCAACCGGGGCACCGGGGAGCTGTTTTTT. Amino acids: CASSFNRGTGELFF.

The chain joins TRBV7-2 to TRBJ1-5; TRBD1 aligns across 7 bases. CDR3 length: 15 residues. Per germline, CDR1 SGHTA and CDR2 FQGNSA. V shed 5 bases and J 3 bases; nucleotides not matched to a gene: 7. DNA of the CDR3: TGTGCCAGCAGCCCGGAGACAGGGAACAATCAGCCCCAGCATTTT. Its translation is CASSPETGNNQPQHF.

The chain joins TRBV28 to TRBJ1-3; 8 nucleotides match TRBD1. The CDR3 is 14 amino acids. Per the germline V gene, CDR1 is MDHEN and CDR2 is SYDVKM. The V gene end was trimmed by 6 bases and the J gene end by 4 bases; junction bases not matched to a gene: 5. CDR3 sequence reads: CASSQGQGGNTIYF. In DNA, the CDR3 is TGTGCCAGCAGCCAAGGACAGGGAGGAAACACCATATATTTT.

In its sample, this clone ranks as large (0.1 to 1%). This chain uses TRBV12-2 with TRBJ2-7; TRBD2, the table's D call, was not compared with the DNA. TRBV12-2 is annotated as a pseudogene. The CDR3 sequence is 15 residues long. The CDR3 reads CASRLERGGSYEQYF. Here the CDR3 DNA reads TGTGCAAGTCGCTTAGAACGGGGCGGGAGCTACGAGCAGTACTTC.

The chain couples TRBV19 to TRBJ2-2, with D possibly being TRBD1 (5 bases). This CDR3 is 14 amino acids long. The germline V gene has CDR1 LNHDA and CDR2 SQIVND (reference sequence). Trimming took 6 bases from V and 6 from J, leaving 14 bases between them. The CDR3 DNA is TGTGCCAGTAGCTGGCAGGGCGAGGCCGGGGAGCTGTTTTTT. Protein: CASSWQGEAGELFF. The full variable domain, rest sourced from reference TRBV19 and TRBJ2-2, is DGGITQSPKYLFRKEGQNVTLSCEQNLNHDAMYWYRQDPGQGLRLIYYSQIVNDFQKGDIAEGYSVSREKKESFPLTVTSAQKNPTAFYLCASSWQGEAGELFFGEGSRLTVL.

The chain couples TRBV14 to TRBJ2-7; TRBD2 matches at 10 bases. The CDR3 is 15 amino acids. CDR1 SGHDN and CDR2 FVKESK come from the germline V gene. The ends lost 3 bases at V and 0 bases at J; junction bases unmatched: 2. The CDR3 DNA reads as TGTGCCAGCAGCCAGTCTAGCGGGAGCTCCTACGAGCAGTACTTC. Protein sequence: CASSQSSGSSYEQYF.

The sample holds many counts of this clone. The V and J genes are TRBV19 and TRBJ1-5, with D unclear. Germline CDR1 reads LNHDA; CDR2 reads SQIVND (reference sequence). There are 13 residues in the CDR3. Trimming took off 1 base at V and 5 bases at J, with 6 bases between the two ends. CDR3 coding DNA: TGTGCCAGTAGTATAGGCCTATATCAGCCCCAGCATTTT. Translating it yields CASSIGLYQPQHF.

Only one count was recorded for this clone. The chain uses TRBV10-3 and TRBJ2-7, with 9 bases that match TRBD2. V lost 8 bases to trimming and J lost 5 bases; unmatched junction nucleotides: 13. This CDR3 region has 15 residues. Germline values: CDR1 ENHRY, CDR2 SYGVKD. The CDR3 DNA is TGTGCCATCGGGGGCGGGAGGGCCCTAAGCCACGAGCAGTACTTC. As protein: CAIGGGRALSHEQYF.

The chain combines TRBV30 with TRBJ2-5, with TRBD1 matching over 9 bases. The CDR3 extends over 14 amino acids. Trimming removed 2 bases from V and 4 bases from J; junction bases left unmatched: 5. Germline V gene lookup returns CDR1 GTSNPN and CDR2 SVGIG (reference sequence). The CDR3 reads CAWSLDRGVETQYF. In DNA form, the CDR3 reads TGTGCCTGGAGTCTGGACAGGGGAGTAGAGACCCAGTACTTC. Full variable domain (remainder filled in from reference TRBV30 and TRBJ2-5): SQTIHQWPATLVQPVGSPLSLECTVEGTSNPNLYWYRQAAGRGLQLLFYSVGIGQISSEVPQNLSASRPQDRQFILSSKKLLLSDSGFYLCAWSLDRGVETQYFGPGTRLLVL.

The chain links TRBV6-2 or TRBV6-3 to TRBJ2-3; D not certain. The V and J ends lost 3 bases and 10 bases respectively, with 11 bases between them. The germline V gene encodes CDR1 MNHEY and CDR2 SVGEGT. The length of the CDR3 is 12 residues. The CDR3 here is CASSYYLRAQYF. The CDR3, as DNA: TGTGCCAGCAGTTATTACCTCCGGGCGCAGTATTTT.

The chain carries TRBV4-3 and TRBJ1-2; a weak D match, TRBD1 (6 bases). The V end lost 3 bases, the J end lost 5 bases, and 13 bases lay between the germline ends. Per the germline V gene, CDR1 is LGHNA and CDR2 is YSLEER. The CDR3 spans 14 residues. The CDR3 reads CASSHTGNIYGYTF. Here the CDR3 DNA reads TGCGCCAGCAGCCACACAGGGAATATATATGGCTACACCTTC.

The chain links TRBV30 to TRBJ2-1, with D possibly TRBD2 on 7 matching bases. Germline CDR1 is GTSNPN and CDR2 is SVGIG (reference sequence). The CDR3 extends over 14 amino acids. V was shortened by 5 bases and J by 4 bases, with 15 bases between the two germline ends. CDR3: CAWLGGASYNEQFF. CDR3 coding DNA: TGTGCCTGGCTAGGGGGGGCTTCATACAATGAGCAGTTCTTC.

J is TRBJ1-2 and V is TRBV3-1 (or the pseudogene TRBV3-2); no reliable D call. This CDR3 comprises 13 residues. Trimming shortened V by 4 bases and J by 2 bases, and 8 bases separated the two germline ends. Looked up from germline, CDR1 is LGHDT and CDR2 is YNNKEL (reference sequence). The CDR3, as DNA: TGTGCCAGCAGCCCAACAGAGAACTATGGCTACACCTTC. It encodes CASSPTENYGYTF.

V and J are TRBV28 and TRBJ1-6, with 8 positions matching TRBD1. V lost 7 bases to trimming and J lost 9 bases; unmatched junction nucleotides: 8. The CDR3 totals 14 residues. Germline assignment: CDR1 MDHEN and CDR2 SYDVKM. The CDR3 DNA reads TGTGCCAGCAAAGTAATGGACAGGGTTTCACCCCTCCACTTT. Encoded protein: CASKVMDRVSPLHF.

The chain links TRBV11-2 to TRBJ2-2; no clear D. V gave up 2 bases and J gave up 6 bases, with 13 bases separating them. The CDR3 is 15 residues long. Germline-derived CDR1 and CDR2 are SGHAT and FQNNGV. The CDR3 coding sequence is TGTGCCAGCAGCTTAATGAGACTCCACTCCGGGGAGCTGTTTTTT. Its translation is CASSLMRLHSGELFF.

V is TRBV28 and J is TRBJ1-2; no firm D call. Trimming took 2 bases from V and 0 from J, leaving 13 bases between them. This CDR3 spans 16 amino acids. Germline-derived CDR1 and CDR2 are MDHEN and SYDVKM. The CDR3: CASSLLASYANYGYTF. In DNA, the CDR3 is TGTGCCAGCAGTTTACTAGCAAGCTACGCTAACTATGGCTACACCTTC.

The chain joins TRBV5-5 to TRBJ2-1; TRBD2 aligns across 7 bases. The CDR3 loop spans 14 amino acids. Germline V gene data show CDR1 as SGHKS and CDR2 as YYEKEE (reference sequence). Losses at the gene ends were 6 bases for V and 3 bases for J; bases not matched to a gene: 6. CDR3 amino acids: CASTMTGGYNEQFF. The DNA of the CDR3 is TGTGCCAGCACCATGACGGGAGGCTACAATGAGCAGTTCTTC.